Following are 22 T cell receptor beta chains from one sample sequenced in a study of patients and donors after allogeneic stem cell transplantation. One entry per CDR3 protein, called by TCRdb with MiXCR from the RT-PCR reads. The sample includes some 200,000 distinct CDR3 sequences, around 41% seen only once; the top ten take approximately 30%. The sequenced sample consisted of blood, either unsorted or a sorted T cell fraction (not recorded which). All receptors derive from a human donor who was either an allogeneic HSCT recipient or a stem cell or donor lymphocyte infusion donor (not recorded which). It is not recorded whose cells these are; they may come from a transplant donor.

The chain joins TRBV30 to TRBJ1-5, with no clear D. The CDR3 length is 15 residues. CDR1 GTSNPN and CDR2 SVGIG come from the germline V gene (reference sequence). V was shortened by 0 bases and J by 2 bases, with 11 bases between the two germline ends. CDR3 DNA: TGTGCCTGGAGTGTTCGAGGAGACGGCAATCAGCCCCAGCATTTT. Residues: CAWSVRGDGNQPQHF.

V and J are TRBV7-2 and TRBJ2-4; 11 positions match TRBD1. Trimming cost V 5 bases and J 5 bases; bases outside gene matches: 5. Germline lookup yields CDR1 SGHTA and CDR2 FQGNSA. The CDR3 spans 15 residues. CDR3 amino acids: CASSMDRGPQNIQYF. CDR3 coding DNA: TGTGCCAGCAGCATGGACAGGGGGCCCCAAAACATTCAGTACTTC.

This clonotype was seen a few times. The J gene is TRBJ2-7, the V gene TRBV4-2; D is perhaps TRBD2 (5 bases). This CDR3 contains 16 residues. The germline V gene encodes CDR1 LGHNA and CDR2 YNFKEQ. Trimming stripped 0 bases from V and 0 bases from J, with 12 bases between. This chain's CDR3 is CASSQDLGVRSYEQYF. The CDR3 nucleotides are TGTGCCAGCAGCCAAGATCTGGGAGTCCGCTCCTACGAGCAGTACTTC.

The genes are TRBV7-3 and TRBJ1-1; D may be TRBD1 (6 bases). The CDR3 has 16 residues. V was pared by 5 bases and J by 0 bases, with 16 bases between. CDR1 and CDR2 (germline): SGHTA, FQGTGA. As DNA, the CDR3 is TGTGCCAGCAGCCCCGTCGGGGGCTGGATGAACACTGAAGCTTTCTTT. Translated, it gives CASSPVGGWMNTEAFF. Complete variable domain (other parts from reference TRBV7-3 and TRBJ1-1): GAGVSQTPSNKVTEKGKYVELRCDPISGHTALYWYRQSLGQGPEFLIYFQGTGAADDSGLPNDRFFAVRPEGSVSTLKIQRTERGDSAVYLCASSPVGGWMNTEAFFGQGTRLTVV.

The chain couples TRBV9 to TRBJ1-1; no firm D call. Trimming removed 4 bases from V and 5 bases from J, with 12 bases in between. CDR1 and CDR2 from the germline V gene are SGDLS and YYNGEE. The CDR3 totals 13 residues. As DNA, the CDR3 is TGTGCCAGCAGCCTCTCGATAACGACTGAAGCTTTCTTT. As protein: CASSLSITTEAFF.

This chain joins TRBV12-3 or TRBV12-4 and TRBJ1-1; D is possibly TRBD1 (5 bases). With 1 base removed from V and 6 bases from J, the gap between germline ends came to 12 bases. The CDR3 is 14 amino acids. The CDR3 protein is CASSLVQGRSEAFF. CDR3 DNA sequence: TGTGCCAGCAGTTTAGTGCAGGGACGGTCTGAAGCTTTCTTT.

This clonotype was counted a single time. This chain connects TRBV12-3 or TRBV12-4 to TRBJ1-5; no firm D call. The CDR3 loop spans 15 amino acids. The V gene lost 5 bases and the J gene lost 5 bases, with 16 bases spanning the gap. CDR3 loop: CASSSLWRKDQPQHF. DNA for the CDR3: TGTGCCAGCAGTAGTCTTTGGCGGAAAGATCAGCCCCAGCATTTT.

The rearrangement links TRBV4-3 to TRBJ2-1; D may be TRBD2 (5 bases). Per germline, CDR1 LGHNA and CDR2 YSLEER. With 3 bases removed from V and 0 bases from J, the gap between germline ends came to 9 bases. The CDR3 has 15 amino acids. The chain's CDR3 is CASSQLRDSYNEQFF. The CDR3, as DNA: TGCGCCAGCAGCCAGCTTCGGGACTCCTACAATGAGCAGTTCTTC.

V gene TRBV25-1 combines with J gene TRBJ1-2; D might be TRBD1 (6 bases). Between the trimmed V and J ends, which lost 4 bases and 6 bases, there was a span of 9 bases. This CDR3 is built from 12 residues. The germline V gene encodes CDR1 MGHDK and CDR2 SYGVNS. The CDR3: CASSAGEHGYTF. CDR3 coding DNA: TGTGCCAGCAGTGCAGGGGAGCATGGCTACACCTTC.

This chain connects TRBV5-4 to TRBJ2-2; no reliable D call. The V and J ends lost 1 base and 5 bases respectively, with 12 bases between them. The CDR3 length is 15 residues. Germline values: CDR1 SGHNT, CDR2 YYREEE (reference sequence). The CDR3 region is CASSLITVRTGELFF. In DNA, the CDR3 is TGTGCCAGCAGCTTGATCACAGTTCGAACCGGGGAGCTGTTTTTT.

V usage is TRBV12-3 or TRBV12-4 and J usage is TRBJ2-2, with D perhaps being TRBD1 or TRBD2 (5 bases each). This CDR3 contains 13 residues. Between the trimmed V and J ends, which lost 0 bases and 7 bases, there was a span of 6 bases. In DNA, the CDR3 is TGTGCCAGCAGTTTAGCGGGGGTCGGGGAGCTGTTTTTT. Encoded protein: CASSLAGVGELFF.

In regard to this clonotype: The conserved phenylalanine or tryptophan is not found at the CDR3 terminus, so this likely reflects a read error. The V gene is TRBV9, the J gene TRBJ2-1; 8 bases are shared with TRBD2. The length of the CDR3 is 18 residues. Germline CDR1 and CDR2: SGDLS and YYNGEE. V was clipped by 2 bases and J by 1 base; unmatched bases: 11. CDR3 sequence (DNA): TGTGCCAGCAGCGTCTATGCTGCAGCGGGAGTATCCTACAATGAGCAGTTCTTG. It translates to CASSVYAAAGVSYNEQFL.

V usage is TRBV4-3 and J usage is TRBJ1-2; D remains unclear. Trimming left V 1 base short and J 3 bases short, with 18 bases between. Germline CDR1 and CDR2: LGHNA and YSLEER. This CDR3 is 17 amino acids long. The CDR3 here is CASSQGGGGVLDYGYTF. The CDR3 coding sequence is TGCGCCAGCAGCCAAGGCGGAGGAGGCGTTCTGGACTATGGCTACACCTTC.

The chain combines TRBV10-3 with TRBJ1-5; D possibly corresponds to TRBD1 (6 bases). Germline assignment: CDR1 ENHRY and CDR2 SYGVKD. V lost 4 bases and J lost 4, with 20 bases in between. This CDR3 is 17 amino acids long. In DNA form, the CDR3 reads TGTGCCATCAGTGCGAACGCTGCCGGGACAAGTAATCAGCCCCAGCATTTT. Protein: CAISANAAGTSNQPQHF.

This clonotype was seen just once. The V call is TRBV6-2 or TRBV6-3, the J call TRBJ2-7; D may correspond to TRBD1 or TRBD2 (5 bases each). With 6 bases removed from V and 9 bases from J, the gap between germline ends came to 24 bases. Germline V gives CDR1 MNHEY, CDR2 SVGEGT. The CDR3 runs 15 residues. CDR3 nucleotide sequence: TGTGCCAGCAGGGAGACCGGGACCCATTTTACGTGGCAGTACTTC. Protein product: CASRETGTHFTWQYF.

This clonotype has just a few counts. The J gene is TRBJ2-1, the V gene TRBV7-3; 8 positions match TRBD2. Trimming at V came to 5 bases and at J to 3 bases, leaving 12 bases not matched to a gene. Per the germline V gene, CDR1 is SGHTA and CDR2 is FQGTGA. The CDR3 spans 17 residues. DNA for the CDR3: TGTGCCAGCAGCCGAGGTATTGGGACTAGGGACTACAATGAGCAGTTCTTC. Amino acids: CASSRGIGTRDYNEQFF.

The rearrangement uses TRBV11-2 and TRBJ1-4; weak D call: TRBD1 (6 bases). The ends were cut back, 6 bases at V and 3 bases at J, with 14 bases in the middle. Germline V gene sequence: CDR1 SGHAT, CDR2 FQNNGV. This CDR3 is 15 amino acids long. CDR3 DNA sequence: TGTGCCAGCAGTTCGATGGGGGGCCCTAATGAAAAACTGTTTTTT. This encodes CASSSMGGPNEKLFF.

This rearrangement joins TRBV20-1 to TRBJ2-7, with 10 positions matching TRBD2. Trimming cost V 1 base and J 0 bases; bases outside gene matches: 9. The germline gives CDR1 DFQATT, CDR2 SNEGSKA (reference sequence). The CDR3 loop spans 17 amino acids. The CDR3: CSARAGGLADLSYEQYF. CDR3 nucleotides: TGCAGTGCTAGAGCAGGAGGACTAGCGGACCTCTCCTACGAGCAGTACTTC.

This chain uses TRBV6-5 with TRBJ2-2; D is possibly TRBD1 (5 bases). Germline V CDR1 and CDR2: MNHEY, SVGAGI. The V gene lost 6 bases and the J gene lost 2 bases, with 13 bases spanning the gap. The CDR3 is 15 residues long. The DNA for the CDR3 is TGTGCCAGCAGCGCCCGACAGTTAAACACCGGGGAGCTGTTTTTT. Translating gives CASSARQLNTGELFF.

The V call is TRBV28, the J call TRBJ1-5; D unclear. The V end lost 4 bases, the J end lost 1 base, and 14 bases lay between the germline ends. Germline lookup yields CDR1 MDHEN and CDR2 SYDVKM. This CDR3 is built from 16 residues. CDR3 bases: TGTGCCAGCAGTTCCACTTCAGAATGGAGCAATCAGCCCCAGCATTTT. Its translation: CASSSTSEWSNQPQHF. Filled out from reference TRBV28 and TRBJ1-5, the complete variable domain reads DVKVTQSSRYLVKRTGEKVFLECVQDMDHENMFWYRQDPGLGLRLIYFSYDVKMKEKGDIPEGYSVSREKKERFSLILESASTNQTSMYLCASSSTSEWSNQPQHFGDGTRLSIL.

The gene calls are TRBV12-3 or TRBV12-4 and TRBJ2-1; TRBD2 matches at 8 bases. V dropped 5 bases and J dropped 2; count of bases not matched to a gene: 2. The CDR3 has 14 amino acids. CDR3 amino acids: CASSSGGTYNEQFF. CDR3 nucleotide sequence: TGTGCCAGCAGTAGCGGGGGAACCTACAATGAGCAGTTCTTC.

The chain is built from TRBV29-1 and TRBJ1-1; no reliable D call. The CDR3 covers 13 residues. Germline loops: CDR1 SQVTM, CDR2 ANQGSEA. Trimming took off 3 bases at V and 2 bases at J, with 10 bases between the two ends. DNA of the CDR3: TGCAGCGTTGAGGTCCGGATTAACACTGAAGCTTTCTTT. Translation gives CSVEVRINTEAFF.